Following are 21 T cell receptor beta chains from one sample sequenced in a study of T cell repertoires in cytomegalovirus infection. TCRdb called the reads again in MiXCR, with one record for every CDR3 protein. Of 400,000 or so distinct CDR3 sequences listed, roughly 20% are singletons. What was sequenced was PBMCs. These receptors came from a human donor in good health (CMV status not recorded). Some clones in this sample may be carry-over from other donors' samples.

This clonotype came up many times. The chain carries TRBV7-2 and TRBJ2-7; TRBD1 matches 8 bases. J lost 6 bases, V lost 2 bases, and 6 bases had no gene match. The CDR3 runs to 14 residues. The germline V gene encodes CDR1 SGHTA and CDR2 FQGNSA. In DNA form, the CDR3 reads TGTGCCAGCAGCTTATTTGGGACAGGAATCGAGCAGTACTTC. It codes for CASSLFGTGIEQYF.

The CDR3 sequence: CASRLGDTEAFF. Written as DNA, the CDR3 is TGTGCCAGCAGACTGGGGGACACTGAAGCTTTCTTT. V and J are TRBV25-1 and TRBJ1-1, with a possible D match to TRBD1 (5 bases). This CDR3 contains 12 residues. Trimming took off 6 bases at V and 3 bases at J, with 8 bases between the two ends. Per the germline V gene, CDR1 is MGHDK and CDR2 is SYGVNS. The whole variable domain, remainder taken from reference TRBV25-1 and TRBJ1-1, is EADIYQTPRYLVIGTGKKITLECSQTMGHDKMYWYQQDPGMELHLIHYSYGVNSTEKGDLSSESTVSRIRTEHFPLTLESARPSHTSQYLCASRLGDTEAFFGQGTRLTVV.

The chain recombines TRBV4-2 with TRBJ2-7; weak D call: TRBD2 (6 bases). Trimming stripped 1 base from V and 4 bases from J, with 14 bases between. This CDR3 region has 15 residues. Per germline, CDR1 LGHNA and CDR2 YNFKEQ. The CDR3: CASSQASGTQYEQYF. Here the CDR3 DNA reads TGTGCCAGCAGCCAAGCATCAGGGACTCAATACGAGCAGTACTTC.

This clonotype has a handful of counts. The CDR3 bases are TGCGCCAGCAGCTTGGGGTCCCAGGGGGCCGGAACTGAAGCTTTCTTT. Translation: CASSLGSQGAGTEAFF. V and J are TRBV5-1 and TRBJ1-1; 8 bases are shared with TRBD1. V trimming: 0 bases; J trimming: 5 bases; junction bases outside the gene matches: 9. This CDR3 region has 16 residues. Germline V gene data show CDR1 as SGHRS and CDR2 as YFSETQ.

This clonotype was counted between two and nine times. This chain connects TRBV4-3 to TRBJ2-4, with 12 bases identical to TRBD2. Germline lookup yields CDR1 LGHNA and CDR2 YSLEER. The CDR3 consists of 19 residues. The V gene end was trimmed by 2 bases and the J gene end by 7 bases; junction bases not matched to a gene: 15. CDR3 amino acids: CASSQSRLAGGPGNNIQYF. CDR3 coding DNA: TGCGCCAGCAGCCAAAGTAGGCTAGCGGGAGGGCCGGGGAATAACATTCAGTACTTC.

V gene TRBV29-1 combines with J gene TRBJ2-7; no clear D. The CDR3 covers 13 residues. CDR1 and CDR2 from the germline V gene are SQVTM and ANQGSEA. The V gene lost 0 bases and the J gene lost 3 bases, with 9 bases spanning the gap. The CDR3 sequence: CSVEENRDYEQYF. The DNA for the CDR3 is TGCAGCGTTGAAGAAAACAGAGACTACGAGCAGTACTTC.

This chain connects TRBV7-9 to TRBJ2-1, with D possibly matching TRBD2 (6 bases). This CDR3 region has 16 residues. Germline loops: CDR1 SEHNR, CDR2 FQNEAQ (reference sequence). The V gene lost 0 bases and the J gene lost 0 bases, with 9 bases spanning the gap. DNA of the CDR3: TGTGCCAGCAGCTTAGCGGGGGGTCCCTCCTACAATGAGCAGTTCTTC. Translating gives CASSLAGGPSYNEQFF. Together with reference TRBV7-9 and TRBJ2-1, the CDR3 gives the full variable domain: DTGVSQNPRHKITKRGQNVTFRCDPISEHNRLYWYRQTLGQGPEFLTYFQNEAQLEKSRLLSDRFSAERPKGSFSTLEIQRTEQGDSAMYLCASSLAGGPSYNEQFFGPGTRLTVL.

This clonotype was observed a few times. This chain uses TRBV19 with TRBJ2-6; 9 bases match TRBD1. CDR3 length: 15 residues. Germline V gene data show CDR1 as LNHDA and CDR2 as SQIVND (reference sequence). CDR3 bases: TGTGCTGCGGCGGGACAGGGCTCTGGGGCCAACGTCCTGACTTTC. Protein sequence: CAAAGQGSGANVLTF.

V is TRBV20-1 and J is TRBJ1-1; D unclear. The CDR3 is made up of 15 amino acids. The germline CDR1 and CDR2 sequences are DFQATT and SNEGSKA (reference sequence). V shed 3 bases and J shed 0 bases, with 14 bases lying between them. The CDR3 coding sequence is TGCAGTGCTAGTTCCCTAGTGTCCCTGAACACTGAAGCTTTCTTT. Protein: CSASSLVSLNTEAFF.

This chain connects TRBV25-1 to TRBJ2-3; TRBD2 matches 7 bases. This CDR3 comprises 16 residues. The germline V gene encodes CDR1 MGHDK and CDR2 SYGVNS. With V trimmed by 1 base and J by 5 bases, 9 bases remained unmatched. The CDR3, as DNA: TGTGCCAGCAGTGAATTTGTGGGAGGGCCTGGAGATACGCAGTATTTT. It is translated as CASSEFVGGPGDTQYF.

In its sample, this clonotype was seen many times. The rearrangement uses TRBV7-8 and TRBJ2-3; D is ambiguous. The length of the CDR3 is 12 residues. Germline CDR1 and CDR2: SGHVS and FQNEAQ. V was cut by 1 base and J by 6 bases, with 5 bases left in between. The CDR3 protein is CASSLDWDTQYF. DNA for the CDR3: TGTGCCAGCAGCTTAGATTGGGATACGCAGTATTTT.

CDR3 in DNA: TGTGCCAGTAGTGACTCGGGACAGGGATACACTGAAGCTTTCTTT. Its translation: CASSDSGQGYTEAFF. The chain has TRBV19 and TRBJ1-1, with 9 bases fitting TRBD1. The CDR3 is 15 amino acids. Germline values: CDR1 LNHDA, CDR2 SQIVND (reference sequence). V trimming: 5 bases; J trimming: 3 bases; junction bases outside the gene matches: 7.

The chain is built from TRBV14 and TRBJ2-3; a possible D gene is TRBD1 (6 bases). Between the trimmed V and J ends, which lost 6 bases and 3 bases, there was a span of 13 bases. From germline, CDR1 is SGHDN and CDR2 FVKESK. The CDR3 is 14 residues long. The CDR3 sequence is CASRTGLETDTQYF. The CDR3 DNA sequence: TGTGCCAGCAGGACAGGACTCGAAACAGATACGCAGTATTTT.

This clonotype was detected ten times or more. The chain recombines TRBV7-8 with TRBJ1-1, with TRBD1 as a possible D gene (6 bases). The V end lost 5 bases, the J end lost 1 base, and 17 bases lay between the germline ends. Per germline, CDR1 SGHVS and CDR2 FQNEAQ. The length of the CDR3 is 16 residues. The CDR3 DNA follows: TGTGCCAGCAGCCGAGGGGGTGGCTATACGAACACTGAAGCTTTCTTT. This codes for CASSRGGGYTNTEAFF.

The rearrangement uses TRBV4-1 and TRBJ1-4, with D maybe TRBD1 (5 bases). This CDR3 contains 15 residues. Between the trimmed V and J ends, which lost 0 bases and 8 bases, there was a span of 13 bases. Per germline, CDR1 MGHRA and CDR2 YSYEKL. The CDR3 is CASSQEGSGPEKLFF. The CDR3, as DNA: TGCGCCAGCAGCCAAGAAGGGTCGGGGCCAGAAAAACTGTTTTTT.

In its sample, this clonotype was seen a few times. The V call is TRBV15, the J call TRBJ2-1, with D hard to call. V was shortened by 1 base and J by 0 bases, with 4 bases between the two germline ends. From germline, CDR1 is LNHNV and CDR2 YYDKDF (reference sequence). The CDR3 is made up of 14 amino acids. The DNA of the CDR3 is TGTGCCACCAGCAGAGTGACCTCCTACAATGAGCAGTTCTTC. Translated, it gives CATSRVTSYNEQFF.

This clonotype was seen only a few times. The CDR3 loop reads CASSIPGTGDGDTQYF. The DNA of the CDR3 is TGTGCCAGTAGTATCCCTGGGACAGGAGATGGAGATACGCAGTATTTT. The chain recombines TRBV19 with TRBJ2-3, with 8 nucleotides matching TRBD1. V lost 3 bases and J lost 5; bases outside the gene matches: 10. The CDR3 has 16 amino acids. Per the germline V gene, CDR1 is LNHDA and CDR2 is SQIVND (reference sequence).

The chain uses TRBV19 and TRBJ2-1; TRBD2 matches at 15 bases. Germline CDR1 reads LNHDA; CDR2 reads SQIVND (reference sequence). The CDR3 has 17 residues. The V and J ends lost 4 bases and 7 bases, in that order; junction bases with no gene match: 8. The CDR3 is CASSRGTSGRWGNEQFF. The CDR3 DNA sequence: TGTGCCAGTAGTAGGGGGACTAGCGGGAGGTGGGGAAATGAGCAGTTCTTC. The full variable domain, in which reference TRBV19 and TRBJ2-1 provide the parts outside the CDR3, is DGGITQSPKYLFRKEGQNVTLSCEQNLNHDAMYWYRQDPGQGLRLIYYSQIVNDFQKGDIAEGYSVSREKKESFPLTVTSAQKNPTAFYLCASSRGTSGRWGNEQFFGPGTRLTVL.

There are a few counts of this clonotype. This may stem from a read error, because a much larger clone lies one nucleotide away. The V call is TRBV5-4, the J call TRBJ1-1; the match to TRBD1 covers 10 bases. This CDR3 spans 14 amino acids. The junction had 1 base not matched to a gene; V was cut back by 3 bases and J by 2 bases. CDR1 SGHNT and CDR2 YYREEE come from the germline V gene (reference sequence). The CDR3 protein is CASSWDRGNTEAFF. The CDR3 nucleotides read TGTGCCAGCAGCTGGGACAGGGGAAACACTGAAGCTTTCTTT. The full variable domain, rest sourced from reference TRBV5-4 and TRBJ1-1, is ETGVTQSPTHLIKTRGQQVTLRCSSQSGHNTVSWYQQALGQGPQFIFQYYREEENGRGNFPPRFSGLQFPNYSSELNVNALELDDSALYLCASSWDRGNTEAFFGQGTRLTVV.

The sample holds a few counts of this clonotype. V is TRBV4-3 and J is TRBJ2-3; D remains ambiguous. Per germline, CDR1 LGHNA and CDR2 YSLEER. Trimming shortened V by 1 base and J by 7 bases, and 9 bases separated the two germline ends. This CDR3 is 13 amino acids long. CDR3 nucleotide sequence: TGCGCCAGCAGCCAAGCACGGCAGCATACGCAGTATTTT. This encodes CASSQARQHTQYF.

This clonotype was seen a few times. The V and J genes are TRBV7-6 and TRBJ1-6; TRBD1 is a possible D gene (6 bases). The CDR3 has 13 amino acids. Germline loops: CDR1 SGHVS, CDR2 FNYEAQ. Trimming pared 5 bases from V and 7 bases from J, leaving 9 bases between. CDR3 DNA sequence: TGTGCCAGCAGCCCGGACAGAAATTCACCCCTCCACTTT. It is translated as CASSPDRNSPLHF.